This T cell receptor beta chain is drawn from a study of cytomegalovirus exposure and HLA in healthy donors. About the study: For the approximately 360 genotyped donors, more than 65% fell within the Caucasian-associated ancestry cluster.

With regard to this clone: Its antigen is not identified.

Absent from the records is this donor's CMV serostatus. Use of 60 Vbeta and 13 Jbeta primers characterized the PCR. Assay: immunoSEQ multiplex PCR; the TCRdb copy retains only in-frame clones and omits some. The data contain tens of thousands of clones, approximately 83% of them seen just once; the ten biggest clones take up under 2%. Findings and limits, study-wide: Most TCR sequences showed up rarely, but some public TCRs showed up in many donors.

V lost 3 bases and J 1 base, leaving 7 bases between the germline ends. The germline CDR1 and CDR2 sequences are SGDLS and YYNGEE. The CDR3 spans 13 residues. The rearrangement joins TRBV9 to TRBJ1-1, with D uncertain. Sequencing was performed on PBMCs. This receptor was taken from a human donor in good health. The CDR3 nucleotides read TGTGCCAGCAGCGCTTTTAAGAACACTGAAGCTTTCTTT. It codes for CASSAFKNTEAFF.